This TCR beta chain was profiled in a study of blood T cell repertoires in COVID-19. As for the study in general: Acute-phase and convalescent COVID-19 samples originated in the United States, Italy and Spain. From T cells, B-cell-depleted T cells, or PBMCs came the material, which was cDNA or gDNA.

Residents of approximately 25 US areas, aged roughly 18 to 90 years, made up the participants. Methods used by the authors: It was from reference gene primer amplification that nucleated cell counts were estimated. Using immunoSEQ multiplex PCR, the repertoire was profiled, and TCRdb retains in-frame clones only, with some absent. The V and J calls and the clone size are those of that table, but D and trimming were determined from the DNA. Of under 200,000 clones listed, about 86% are singletons. Per the germline V gene, CDR1 is DFQATT and CDR2 is SNEGSKA (reference sequence). The CDR3 loop spans 11 amino acids. V was clipped by 5 bases and J by 8 bases, with 12 bases between them.

Sample: PBMCs or T cells enriched from blood (not recorded which). This sequence joins TRBV20-1 and TRBJ1-2; D gene uncertain. The TCR was taken from a woman aged 45-65 years in a cohort exposed to, infected with or recovered from COVID-19 (not recorded which). The CDR3 coding sequence is TGCAGTGCTTATGGGCCGTACGGCTACACCTTC. This translates into CSAYGPYGYTF.